This record covers a single TCR beta chain. The data originate from a study of blood T cell repertoires in COVID-19. Background on the study: Sites across the United States, Italy and Spain contributed samples from acute and convalescent COVID-19. T cells, B-cell-depleted T cells, or PBMCs supplied cDNA or gDNA.

Trimming took 4 bases from V and 1 from J; bases not matched to a gene: 3. Germline assignment: CDR1 GTSNPN and CDR2 SVGIG (reference sequence). CDR3 length: 13 residues. Per the study methods: Amplifying reference gene primers gave estimates of nucleated cell counts. Assay used: immunoSEQ multiplex PCR; TCRdb lists only in-frame clones, some missing. The V and J calls and clone size were taken over from that table, and D and trimming were inferred from the DNA. The sample includes 200,000 to 300,000 clones, 70% to 85% of them seen just once. The sequence was collected from a middle-aged man who had recovered from COVID-19. The chain links TRBV30 to TRBJ1-1; TRBD1 matches at 7 bases. What was sequenced was peripheral blood. CDR3 DNA: TGTGCCTGGAAGGGACAGCCGAACACTGAAGCTTTCTTT. Its protein product is CAWKGQPNTEAFF.